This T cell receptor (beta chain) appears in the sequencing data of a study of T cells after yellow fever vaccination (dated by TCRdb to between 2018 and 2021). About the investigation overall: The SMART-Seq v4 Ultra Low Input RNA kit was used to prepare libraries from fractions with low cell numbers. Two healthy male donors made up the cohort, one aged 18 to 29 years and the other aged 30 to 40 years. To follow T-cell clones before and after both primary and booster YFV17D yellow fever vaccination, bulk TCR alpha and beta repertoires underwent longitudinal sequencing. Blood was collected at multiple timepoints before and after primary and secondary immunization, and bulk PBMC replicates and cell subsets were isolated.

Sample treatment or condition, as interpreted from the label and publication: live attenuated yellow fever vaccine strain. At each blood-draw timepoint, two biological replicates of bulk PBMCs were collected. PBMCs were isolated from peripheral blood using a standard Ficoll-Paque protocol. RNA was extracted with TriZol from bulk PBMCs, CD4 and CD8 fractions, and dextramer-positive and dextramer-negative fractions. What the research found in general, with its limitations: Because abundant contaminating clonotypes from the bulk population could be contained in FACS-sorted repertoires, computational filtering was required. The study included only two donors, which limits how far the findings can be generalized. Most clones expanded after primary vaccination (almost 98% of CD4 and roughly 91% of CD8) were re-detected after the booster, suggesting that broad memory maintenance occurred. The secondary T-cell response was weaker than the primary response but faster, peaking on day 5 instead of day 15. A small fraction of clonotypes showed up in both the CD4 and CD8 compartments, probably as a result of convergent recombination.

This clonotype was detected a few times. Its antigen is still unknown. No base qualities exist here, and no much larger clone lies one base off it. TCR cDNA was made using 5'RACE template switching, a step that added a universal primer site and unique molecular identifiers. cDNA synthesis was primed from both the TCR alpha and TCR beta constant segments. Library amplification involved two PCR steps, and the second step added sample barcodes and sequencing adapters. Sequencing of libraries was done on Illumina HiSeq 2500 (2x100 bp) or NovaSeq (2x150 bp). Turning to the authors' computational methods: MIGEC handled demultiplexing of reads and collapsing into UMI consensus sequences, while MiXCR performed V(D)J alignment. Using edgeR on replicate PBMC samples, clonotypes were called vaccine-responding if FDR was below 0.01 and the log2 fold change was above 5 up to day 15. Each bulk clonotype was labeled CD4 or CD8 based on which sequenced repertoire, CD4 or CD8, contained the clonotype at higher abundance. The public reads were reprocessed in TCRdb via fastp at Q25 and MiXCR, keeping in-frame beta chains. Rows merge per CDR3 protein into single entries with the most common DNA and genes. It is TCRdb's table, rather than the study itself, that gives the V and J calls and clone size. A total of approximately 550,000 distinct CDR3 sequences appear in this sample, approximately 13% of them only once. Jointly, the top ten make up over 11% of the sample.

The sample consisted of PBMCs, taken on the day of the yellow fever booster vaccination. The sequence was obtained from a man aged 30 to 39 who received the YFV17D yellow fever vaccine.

The CDR3 reads as follows: CATSSGWQAVTGELFF. The DNA sequence is as follows: TGTGCCACCAGCAGTGGTTGGCAGGCGGTGACCGGGGAGCTGTTTTTT. The rearrangement combines TRBV15 with TRBJ2-2; no D gene can be assigned with confidence. The CDR3 covers 16 residues, taking in both the cysteine and the phenylalanine. Just CDR3 DNA is preserved here, 48 bases in frame from base 1. V gives up 3 bases and J gives up 5 bases, and the segment between their germline ends measures 16 bases. The germline V gene (reference sequence) specifies LNHNV as CDR1 and YYDKDF as CDR2.